Presented here are 29 T cell receptor beta chains from one specimen sequenced in a study of vaccination effects on CD4 cells after COVID-19. Their recognized antigens are unknown. The repertoire was sequenced with immunoSEQ multiplex PCR; TCRdb's copy has only in-frame clones and lacks some. Of tens of thousands of clones listed, roughly 67% were seen once; the top ten hold 8.7%. Antigen-specific CD4+ T cells were first expanded with viral peptide pools by the ViraFEST assay and only then sequenced. Once cultured for approximately 10 days, the cells underwent separation to obtain CD4+ T cells. Participants completed two doses of the BNT162b2 or mRNA-1273 vaccine. The source was CD4+ T cells from PBMCs cultured with SARS-CoV-2 spike peptides, collected after COVID-19 vaccination. These receptors came from a human donor who received a COVID-19 vaccine.

CDR3 protein: CASNPGSDTQYF. The CDR3 DNA is TGTGCCAGCAACCCAGGGTCAGATACGCAGTATTTT. V usage is TRBV12-3 or TRBV12-4 and J usage is TRBJ2-3; possible D gene TRBD1, 5 bases. Trimming took 7 bases from V and 4 from J, leaving 9 bases between them. The CDR3 spans 12 residues.

The gene calls are TRBV10-3 and TRBJ2-3, with 7 positions matching TRBD2. V shed 4 bases, J shed 2 bases, and the junction held 6 bases outside the gene matches. The V gene's germline CDR1 is ENHRY and CDR2 SYGVKD. The CDR3 spans 15 residues. The CDR3 loop reads CAISGGTTSTDTQYF. Written as DNA, the CDR3 is TGTGCCATCAGTGGAGGGACTACCTCCACAGATACGCAGTATTTT.

The gene calls are TRBV5-5 and TRBJ2-1; TRBD1 agrees at 7 bases. V shed 2 bases and J 7 bases; nucleotides not matched to a gene: 9. The CDR3 runs 15 residues. The germline V gene encodes CDR1 SGHKS and CDR2 YYEKEE (reference sequence). CDR3 bases: TGTGCCAGCAGCTTCGAGGACAGGTCCTGGAATGAGCAGTTCTTC. This codes for CASSFEDRSWNEQFF.

CDR3 DNA: TGTGCCAGCAGCAAAGTTCTGTCCGGGGAGCTGTTTTTT. It codes for CASSKVLSGELFF. The chain has TRBV21-1 and TRBJ2-2; TRBD2 is taken as the D call from the table, unchecked against the DNA. TRBV21-1 is a known pseudogene. There are 13 residues in the CDR3.

The chain uses TRBV27 and TRBJ2-2; D is uncertain. CDR1 is MNHEY and CDR2 is SMNVEV in the germline V gene (reference sequence). The CDR3 covers 14 residues. CDR3 in DNA: TGTGCTTCAAGTTATGAGGTTTTGGCCGGGGAGCTGTTTTTT. Amino acids: CASSYEVLAGELFF.

The chain joins TRBV13 to TRBJ1-2; 10 bases map to TRBD1. V shed 4 bases, J shed 5 bases, and the junction held 10 bases outside the gene matches. The CDR3 covers 16 residues. Germline assignment: CDR1 PRHDT and CDR2 FYEKMQ (reference sequence). CDR3 protein: CASSSGGDRGPYGYTF. In DNA, the CDR3 is TGTGCCAGCAGCTCGGGAGGGGACAGGGGACCATATGGCTACACCTTC.

The chain is built from TRBV5-1 and TRBJ2-1; tentative D call: TRBD1 (5 bases). V was trimmed by 0 bases and J by 8 bases, leaving 12 bases between them. This CDR3 spans 14 amino acids. Germline V lookup: CDR1 SGHRS, CDR2 YFSETQ. The CDR3 reads CASSLGRGRDEQFF. In DNA form, the CDR3 reads TGCGCCAGCAGCTTGGGTAGGGGCAGGGATGAGCAGTTCTTC. Combining the CDR3 with reference TRBV5-1 and TRBJ2-1 gives the whole variable domain KAGVTQTPRYLIKTRGQQVTLSCSPISGHRSVSWYQQTPGQGLQFLFEYFSETQRNKGNFPGRFSGRQFSNSRSEMNVSTLELGDSALYLCASSLGRGRDEQFFGPGTRLTVL.

This clone has a handful of counts. The chain employs TRBV3-1 (or the pseudogene TRBV3-2) and TRBJ1-1; D uncertain. The CDR3 has 13 residues. Germline CDR1 LGHDT, CDR2 YNNKEL (reference sequence). The germline V and J ends were trimmed by 4 bases and 4 bases, with 10 bases remaining between them. The CDR3 DNA reads as TGTGCCAGCAGCCTCCCGACGGGCACTGAAGCTTTCTTT. The encoded protein is CASSLPTGTEAFF.

The chain has TRBV5-1 and TRBJ2-6; no clear D. This CDR3 is built from 18 residues. The germline V gene encodes CDR1 SGHRS and CDR2 YFSETQ. V lost 4 bases to trimming and J lost 0 bases, with 17 bases between them. Written as DNA, the CDR3 is TGCGCCAGCAGCGTGGACGGACCCAACCGCTCTGGGGCCAACGTCCTGACTTTC. Its protein product is CASSVDGPNRSGANVLTF. The whole variable domain, remainder taken from reference TRBV5-1 and TRBJ2-6, is KAGVTQTPRYLIKTRGQQVTLSCSPISGHRSVSWYQQTPGQGLQFLFEYFSETQRNKGNFPGRFSGRQFSNSRSEMNVSTLELGDSALYLCASSVDGPNRSGANVLTFGAGSRLTVL.

The chain carries TRBV5-1 and TRBJ1-2; D gene unclear. V lost 4 bases and J 0 bases, leaving 13 bases between the germline ends. The CDR3 runs to 15 residues. Germline V gene lookup returns CDR1 SGHRS and CDR2 YFSETQ. This CDR3 is CASSRSLGANYGYTF. The DNA for the CDR3 is TGCGCCAGCAGCCGATCTTTAGGCGCTAACTATGGCTACACCTTC. Together with reference TRBV5-1 and TRBJ1-2, the CDR3 gives the full variable domain: KAGVTQTPRYLIKTRGQQVTLSCSPISGHRSVSWYQQTPGQGLQFLFEYFSETQRNKGNFPGRFSGRQFSNSRSEMNVSTLELGDSALYLCASSRSLGANYGYTFGSGTRLTVV.

The chain carries TRBV27 and TRBJ2-7; D is uncertain. The CDR3 has 13 residues. Germline V gives CDR1 MNHEY, CDR2 SMNVEV (reference sequence). V lost 3 bases, J lost 2 bases, and 8 bases lay in between. The CDR3 region is CASSLAGPYEQYF. In DNA form, the CDR3 reads TGTGCCAGCAGTTTGGCCGGCCCCTACGAGCAGTACTTC.

The rearrangement links TRBV6-5 to TRBJ1-2; D is unresolved. Trimming cost V 7 bases and J 6 bases, with 12 bases left between them. Germline-derived CDR1 and CDR2 are MNHEY and SVGAGI. The CDR3 loop spans 12 amino acids. The CDR3: CASTGDSDGYTF. The CDR3 DNA sequence: TGTGCCAGCACCGGAGATAGCGATGGCTACACCTTC.

This clone was detected only once. The chain combines TRBV4-1 with TRBJ1-4; 9 nucleotides match TRBD1. Germline V gene sequence: CDR1 MGHRA, CDR2 YSYEKL. Trimming took 4 bases from V and 10 from J; bases not matched to a gene: 10. The CDR3 has 15 residues. The CDR3 bases are TGCGCCAGCAGCCGCTCGGACAGGGGCGCCGTAAAACTGTTTTTT. This translates into CASSRSDRGAVKLFF.

This clone was observed a handful of times. The chain carries TRBV6-5 and TRBJ2-5, with TRBD2 matching over 12 bases. The germline V gene encodes CDR1 MNHEY and CDR2 SVGAGI. V lost 5 bases to trimming and J lost 7 bases; unmatched junction nucleotides: 8. This CDR3 has 15 residues. CDR3 amino acids: CASSRTSGTTGTQYF. CDR3 sequence (DNA): TGTGCCAGCAGTAGGACTAGCGGGACAACTGGGACCCAGTACTTC.

The chain joins TRBV18 to TRBJ1-4; D gene unclear. Looked up from germline, CDR1 is KGHSH and CDR2 is LQKENI. CDR3 size: 16 residues. Trimming removed 0 bases from V and 2 bases from J, with 10 bases in between. The CDR3 reads CASSPPPGRTNEKLFF. The CDR3 nucleotides are TGTGCCAGCTCACCACCGCCTGGTCGGACTAATGAAAAACTGTTTTTT.

The chain is built from TRBV5-4 and TRBJ2-7; unclear D gene. The V gene's germline CDR1 is SGHNT and CDR2 YYREEE (reference sequence). V was clipped by 0 bases and J by 6 bases, with 7 bases between them. This CDR3 is built from 12 residues. The CDR3 spells CASSLEQFEQYF. The CDR3 DNA reads as TGTGCCAGCAGCTTGGAACAGTTCGAGCAGTACTTC.

In this sample, this clone turned up once. The CDR3 coding sequence is TGTGCCAGCAGACCAAGAGCACAGGGGGCCGGTAATGAAAAACTGTTTTTT. Amino acids: CASRPRAQGAGNEKLFF. The chain uses TRBV11-3 and TRBJ1-4; TRBD1 aligns across 9 bases. The CDR3 is made up of 17 amino acids. Germline V gene sequence: CDR1 SGHNT, CDR2 YENEEA. The V and J ends lost 6 bases and 4 bases, in that order; junction bases with no gene match: 12. The full variable domain, its missing parts supplied by reference TRBV11-3 and TRBJ1-4, is EAGVVQSPRYKIIEKKQPVAFWCNPISGHNTLYWYLQNLGQGPELLIRYENEEAVDDSQLPKDRFSAERLKGVDSTLKIQPAELGDSAVYLCASRPRAQGAGNEKLFFGSGTQLSVL.

This chain joins TRBV7-6 and TRBJ2-5; D gene unclear. The CDR3 has 15 amino acids. CDR1 SGHVS and CDR2 FNYEAQ come from the germline V gene. Between the trimmed V and J ends, which lost 1 base and 5 bases, there was a span of 14 bases. CDR3 DNA sequence: TGTGCCAGCAGCTTAGTCACGGCTGGGTTGGAGACCCAGTACTTC. This encodes CASSLVTAGLETQYF.

The chain carries TRBV2 and TRBJ2-1; 10 nucleotides agree with TRBD1. The CDR3 length is 16 residues. J gave up 3 bases and V 6 bases, and 8 bases lay outside the gene matches. CDR1 and CDR2 from the germline V gene are SNHLY and FYNNEI. The CDR3 loop reads CASRPGTGVGYNEQFF. CDR3 nucleotides: TGTGCCAGCAGGCCCGGGACAGGGGTCGGCTACAATGAGCAGTTCTTC.

This clone showed up just a few times. The chain carries TRBV18 and TRBJ1-3, with 7 nucleotides matching TRBD1. The V segment lost 6 bases and the J segment 0 bases; nucleotides outside the gene matches: 5. The CDR3 extends over 15 amino acids. Germline V CDR1 and CDR2: KGHSH, LQKENI. For the CDR3, the DNA is TGTGCCAGCTCCCCCGGGACAGTCTCTGGAAACACCATATATTTT. Translated: CASSPGTVSGNTIYF.

The chain employs TRBV2 and TRBJ2-7; D may be TRBD2 (5 bases). The length of the CDR3 is 13 residues. CDR1 is SNHLY and CDR2 is FYNNEI in the germline V gene. The germline V and J ends were trimmed by 8 bases and 6 bases, with 17 bases remaining between them. This CDR3 is CASGLLQGGEQYF. The CDR3 DNA sequence: TGTGCCAGCGGACTTCTCCAAGGTGGCGAGCAGTACTTC. The full variable domain, in which reference TRBV2 and TRBJ2-7 provide the parts outside the CDR3, is EPEVTQTPSHQVTQMGQEVILRCVPISNHLYFYWYRQILGQKVEFLVSFYNNEISEKSEIFDDQFSVERPDGSNFTLKIRSTKLEDSAMYFCASGLLQGGEQYFGPGTRLTVT.

The chain combines TRBV7-6 with TRBJ2-2, with 9 positions matching TRBD2. CDR1 and CDR2 (germline): SGHVS, FNYEAQ. The V segment lost 7 bases and the J segment 2 bases; nucleotides outside the gene matches: 8. The CDR3 is made up of 16 amino acids. The CDR3 is CASTPLAGKNTGELFF. Here the CDR3 DNA reads TGTGCCAGCACCCCTCTAGCGGGGAAAAACACCGGGGAGCTGTTTTTT.

In this sample, this clone turned up a few times. This chain links TRBV3-1 (or the pseudogene TRBV3-2) with TRBJ1-1; no clear D. Per germline, CDR1 LGHDT and CDR2 YNNKEL (reference sequence). V was pared by 0 bases and J by 4 bases, with 9 bases between. The CDR3 is made up of 14 amino acids. DNA of the CDR3: TGTGCCAGCAGCCAAGATCTTCAGAGCACTGAAGCTTTCTTT. Protein product: CASSQDLQSTEAFF.

CDR3 nucleotides: TGTGCCAGCTCGGGAGACAGAAACACTGAAGCTTTCTTT. Protein product: CASSGDRNTEAFF. The V call is TRBV18, the J call TRBJ1-1; D possibly corresponds to TRBD1 (5 bases). The CDR3 contains 13 residues. Germline V CDR1 and CDR2: KGHSH, LQKENI. Trimming left V 6 bases short and J 2 bases short, with 10 bases between.

The chain uses TRBV18 and TRBJ1-5; D is possibly TRBD1 (6 bases). CDR3 length: 14 amino acids. Trimming shortened V by 1 base and J by 7 bases, and 11 bases separated the two germline ends. Germline-derived CDR1 and CDR2 are KGHSH and LQKENI. Written as DNA, the CDR3 is TGTGCCAGCTCACCACAGGGGGAAGGCCAGCCCCAGCATTTT. Protein sequence: CASSPQGEGQPQHF.

J is TRBJ1-1 and V is TRBV3-1 (or the pseudogene TRBV3-2); 11 bases fit TRBD1. This CDR3 has 14 amino acids. Germline lookup yields CDR1 LGHDT and CDR2 YNNKEL (reference sequence). The junction had 5 bases not matched to a gene; V was cut back by 4 bases and J by 7 bases. In DNA, the CDR3 is TGTGCCAGCAGCCTCCGGACAGGGGGCGGTGAAGCTTTCTTT. Translating gives CASSLRTGGGEAFF.

This clone was seen only a few times. The chain employs TRBV6-4 and TRBJ1-5; tentatively, D is TRBD1 (5 bases). V gave up 3 bases and J gave up 6 bases, with 12 bases separating them. Germline V gene data show CDR1 as MRHNA and CDR2 as SNTAGT. This CDR3 has 14 amino acids. CDR3 residues: CASSEWGSGQPQHF. CDR3 bases: TGTGCCAGCAGTGAGTGGGGCTCGGGTCAGCCCCAGCATTTT.

The chain has TRBV5-4 and TRBJ2-5; D may match TRBD1 or TRBD2 (5 bases each). V was trimmed by 4 bases and J by 0 bases, leaving 13 bases between them. Looked up from germline, CDR1 is SGHNT and CDR2 is YYREEE (reference sequence). The CDR3 is made up of 15 amino acids. The CDR3 DNA reads TGTGCCAGCAGCCGGGGTGGGGGAAACCAAGAGACCCAGTACTTC. Its translation is CASSRGGGNQETQYF.

This clone was observed a handful of times. The rearrangement joins TRBV29-1 to TRBJ2-2; 9 nucleotides line up with TRBD2. Germline assignment: CDR1 SQVTM and CDR2 ANQGSEA. With 6 bases clipped from V and 6 bases from J, the junction kept 14 bases outside the gene matches. The CDR3 consists of 16 residues. In DNA form, the CDR3 reads TGCAGCGTCCTATGGATAGCGGGAGATGTGTCCGGGGAGCTGTTTTTT. Translated: CSVLWIAGDVSGELFF.